This TCR beta chain was documented in a study of cytotoxic CD8 clonotypes in ibrutinib-treated CLL. There are 15 residues in the CDR3. The germline CDR1 and CDR2 sequences are SNHLY and FYNNEI. V lost 6 bases to trimming and J lost 4 bases; unmatched junction nucleotides: 2. Measured with immunoSEQ multiplex PCR; TCRdb has only the in-frame clones, and not every one. There are roughly 220,000 clones in the sample; about four fifths occur only once, and about 10% lies in the top ten. The TCR was taken from a human donor with chronic lymphocytic leukemia. Source: PBMCs, taken after 12 months of ibrutinib treatment. The chain joins TRBV2 to TRBJ2-2; 13 bases agree with TRBD2. DNA for the CDR3: TGTGCCAGCAGAGGACTAGCGGGAGCCACCGGGGAGCTGTTTTTT. Translated, it gives CASRGLAGATGELFF.